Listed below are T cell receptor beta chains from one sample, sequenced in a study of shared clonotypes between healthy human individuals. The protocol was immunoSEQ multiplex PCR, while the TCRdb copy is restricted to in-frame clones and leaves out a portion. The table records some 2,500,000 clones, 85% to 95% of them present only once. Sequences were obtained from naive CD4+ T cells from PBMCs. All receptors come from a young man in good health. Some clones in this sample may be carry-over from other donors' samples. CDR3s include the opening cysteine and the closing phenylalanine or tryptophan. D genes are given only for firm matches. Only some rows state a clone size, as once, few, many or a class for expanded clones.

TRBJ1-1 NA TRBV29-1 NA CSVRDLNTEAFF TGCAGCGTTAGGGACTTGAACACTGAAGCTTTCTTT
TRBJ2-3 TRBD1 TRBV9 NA CASSVSSGTGTDTQYF TGTGCCAGCAGCGTTTCATCCGGGACAGGGACAGATACGCAGTATTTT
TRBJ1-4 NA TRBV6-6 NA CASSLNGGPNEKLFF TGTGCCAGCAGTTTAAATGGGGGCCCTAATGAAAAACTGTTTTTT
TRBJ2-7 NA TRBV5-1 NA CASSLASGGSYEQYF TGCGCCAGCAGCTTGGCCTCGGGTGGATCCTACGAGCAGTACTTC
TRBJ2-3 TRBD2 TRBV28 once CASSQAGGRVDTQYF TGTGCCAGCAGTCAGGCGGGAGGCCGGGTAGATACGCAGTATTTT
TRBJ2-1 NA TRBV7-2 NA CASRTTSVYNEQFF TGTGCCAGCAGAACCACCTCTGTCTACAATGAGCAGTTCTTC
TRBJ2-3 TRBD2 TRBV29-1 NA CSVLLAGTDTQYF TGCAGCGTTTTGCTAGCGGGCACAGATACGCAGTATTTT
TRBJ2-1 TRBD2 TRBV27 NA CASGIQAGVGNEQFF TGTGCCAGCGGGATCCAAGCGGGAGTAGGTAATGAGCAGTTCTTC
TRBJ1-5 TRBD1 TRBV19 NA CASIGAVTGMHQPQHF TGTGCCAGTATAGGGGCTGTGACAGGGATGCATCAGCCCCAGCATTTT
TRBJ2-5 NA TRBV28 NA CASSFWDGQETQYF TGTGCCAGCAGTTTCTGGGACGGTCAAGAGACCCAGTACTTC
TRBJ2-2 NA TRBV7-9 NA CASSARTLTNTGELFF TGTGCCAGCAGCGCCCGGACTCTCACGAACACCGGGGAGCTGTTTTTT
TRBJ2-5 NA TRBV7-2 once CASSSRREETQYF TGTGCCAGCAGCTCGAGGCGGGAAGAGACCCAGTACTTC
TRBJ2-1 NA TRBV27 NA CASSPPDVDNEQFF TGTGCCAGCAGTCCCCCGGACGTCGACAATGAGCAGTTCTTC
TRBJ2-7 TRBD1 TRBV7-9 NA CASSLGRWGQGDYEQYF TGTGCCAGCAGCTTAGGGCGGTGGGGACAGGGGGACTACGAGCAGTACTTC
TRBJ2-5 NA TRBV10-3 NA CAISEGVGGRNRETQYF TGTGCCATCAGTGAGGGGGTTGGGGGGAGAAACAGAGAGACCCAGTACTTC
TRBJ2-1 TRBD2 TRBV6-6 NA CASNRPGLAGDEQFF TGTGCCAGCAATCGGCCGGGACTAGCGGGAGATGAGCAGTTCTTC
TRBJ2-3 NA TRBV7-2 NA CASSRSGNQFTDTQYF TGTGCCAGCAGCCGTTCAGGGAACCAGTTCACAGATACGCAGTATTTT
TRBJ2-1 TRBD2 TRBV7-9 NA CASSARLAAYNEQFF TGTGCCAGCAGCGCTAGACTAGCGGCCTACAATGAGCAGTTCTTC
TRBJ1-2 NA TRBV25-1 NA CASSAGGDYGYTF TGTGCCAGCAGTGCCGGGGGGGACTATGGCTACACCTTC
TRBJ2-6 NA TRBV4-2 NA CASSSDSRGGSGANVLTF TGTGCCAGCAGCTCCGACAGCAGGGGGGGCTCTGGGGCCAACGTCCTGACTTTC
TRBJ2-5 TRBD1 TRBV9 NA CASSPIGTGGETQYF TGTGCCAGCAGCCCTATAGGGACAGGGGGAGAGACCCAGTACTTC
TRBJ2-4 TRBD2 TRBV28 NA CATGGIAEGAKNIQYF TGTGCTACGGGAGGGATCGCGGAAGGGGCTAAAAACATTCAGTACTTC
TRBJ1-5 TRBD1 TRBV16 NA CASSQTEQGGGNQPQHF TGTGCCAGCAGCCAAACAGAACAGGGGGGAGGTAATCAGCCCCAGCATTTT
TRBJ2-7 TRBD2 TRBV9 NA CASSMGLAGPIYEQYF TGTGCCAGCAGCATGGGACTAGCGGGTCCTATCTACGAGCAGTACTTC
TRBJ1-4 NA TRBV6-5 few CASSLGGVDEKLFF TGTGCCAGCAGCCTAGGGGGGGTCGATGAAAAACTGTTTTTT